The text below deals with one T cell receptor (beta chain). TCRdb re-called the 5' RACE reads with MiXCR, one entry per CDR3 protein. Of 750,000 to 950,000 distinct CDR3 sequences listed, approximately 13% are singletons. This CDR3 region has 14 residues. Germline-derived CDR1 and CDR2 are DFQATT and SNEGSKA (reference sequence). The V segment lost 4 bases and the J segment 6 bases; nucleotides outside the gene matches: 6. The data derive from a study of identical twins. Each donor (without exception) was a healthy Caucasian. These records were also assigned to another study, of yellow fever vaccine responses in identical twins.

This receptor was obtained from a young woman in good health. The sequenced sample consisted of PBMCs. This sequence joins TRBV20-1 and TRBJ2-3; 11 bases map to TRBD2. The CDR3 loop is CSATTSGRGDTQYF. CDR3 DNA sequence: TGCAGTGCTACAACTAGCGGGAGAGGGGATACGCAGTATTTT.